These 13 T cell receptor beta chains originate from one sample sequenced in a study of technical replicates of blood from several donors. Repertoires were generated with immunoSEQ multiplex PCR, while TCRdb's copy carries only in-frame clones and drops some. The sample lists about 62,000 clones; roughly 98% were seen once. The source material was T cells isolated from PBMCs. The source is a human donor in good health.

This chain connects TRBV6-5 to TRBJ2-3; 7 positions agree with TRBD1. The CDR3 consists of 16 residues. The V segment lost 2 bases and the J segment 5 bases; nucleotides outside the gene matches: 10. The germline V gene has CDR1 MNHEY and CDR2 SVGAGI. CDR3 sequence reads: CASSYKGQIRKDTQYF. DNA of the CDR3: TGTGCCAGCAGTTACAAGGGACAGATCCGCAAAGATACGCAGTATTTT.

The chain combines TRBV5-1 with TRBJ2-1; 8 positions agree with TRBD1. V lost 2 bases and J lost 4; bases outside the gene matches: 8. In germline, CDR1 is SGHRS, CDR2 YFSETQ. The CDR3 sequence is 16 residues long. The CDR3 loop reads CASSFDQGAKYNEQFF. Here the CDR3 DNA reads TGCGCCAGCAGCTTCGATCAGGGGGCGAAGTACAATGAGCAGTTCTTC. Full variable domain (missing parts from reference TRBV5-1 and TRBJ2-1): KAGVTQTPRYLIKTRGQQVTLSCSPISGHRSVSWYQQTPGQGLQFLFEYFSETQRNKGNFPGRFSGRQFSNSRSEMNVSTLELGDSALYLCASSFDQGAKYNEQFFGPGTRLTVL.

This sequence joins TRBV19 and TRBJ1-5; 7 bases fit TRBD1. Trimming removed 6 bases from V and 0 bases from J; junction bases left unmatched: 5. The CDR3 runs 15 residues. Per the germline V gene, CDR1 is LNHDA and CDR2 is SQIVND (reference sequence). In DNA form, the CDR3 reads TGTGCCAGTAGCAGAGGACAGGATAGCAATCAGCCCCAGCATTTT. This codes for CASSRGQDSNQPQHF. Variable domain in full (rest from reference TRBV19 and TRBJ1-5): DGGITQSPKYLFRKEGQNVTLSCEQNLNHDAMYWYRQDPGQGLRLIYYSQIVNDFQKGDIAEGYSVSREKKESFPLTVTSAQKNPTAFYLCASSRGQDSNQPQHFGDGTRLSIL.

This chain links TRBV5-6 with TRBJ2-1; D may be TRBD1 (5 bases). Trimming took 2 bases from V and 6 from J, leaving 6 bases between them. CDR1 SGHDT and CDR2 YYEEEE come from the germline V gene. This CDR3 spans 12 amino acids. The CDR3, as DNA: TGTGCCAGCAGCTTACAGGTCAATGAGCAGTTCTTC. It yields the protein CASSLQVNEQFF.

The chain carries TRBV6-5 and TRBJ2-5; 7 bases fit TRBD1. The CDR3 is 16 amino acids. J was trimmed by 5 bases and V by 2 bases; bases with no gene match: 11. Germline V gene lookup returns CDR1 MNHEY and CDR2 SVGAGI. In DNA, the CDR3 is TGTGCCAGCAGTTACCCCGGGACAGACCCTACGGAGACCCAGTACTTC. Residues: CASSYPGTDPTETQYF.

The CDR3 spells CAIRTGPTDSQYF. Here the CDR3 DNA reads TGTGCCATCAGGACAGGCCCGACTGATTCCCAGTACTTC. V gene TRBV6-1 combines with J gene TRBJ2-5; 7 bases match TRBD1. CDR1 is MNHNS, CDR2 SASEGT, per germline. After removal of 10 bases from V and 9 bases from J, the junction contained 14 bases not matched to a gene. CDR3 length equals 13 residues.

The chain has TRBV29-1 and TRBJ2-1, with TRBD1 matching over 11 bases. CDR1 and CDR2 (germline): SQVTM, ANQGSEA. V was pared by 4 bases and J by 4 bases, with 6 bases of the junction left unmatched. This CDR3 region has 15 residues. CDR3 bases: TGCAGCGTTGTTGTCGGGACAGGGGGGTACAATGAGCAGTTCTTC. It yields the protein CSVVVGTGGYNEQFF.

The V and J genes are TRBV18 and TRBJ1-2; 7 bases are shared with TRBD1. The V gene end was trimmed by 3 bases and the J gene end by 8 bases; junction bases not matched to a gene: 18. This CDR3 is built from 17 residues. The germline CDR1 and CDR2 sequences are KGHSH and LQKENI. The CDR3 loop is CASSPYERSAGGNGYTF. CDR3 coding DNA: TGTGCCAGCTCACCGTATGAACGCTCGGCAGGGGGGAACGGCTACACCTTC.

The V and J genes are TRBV6-5 and TRBJ1-3, with D possibly TRBD1 on 6 matching bases. Germline CDR1 reads MNHEY; CDR2 reads SVGAGI. The ends were cut back, 7 bases at V and 2 bases at J, with 12 bases in the middle. The CDR3 runs to 14 residues. The CDR3 DNA reads as TGTGCCAGCAAGGGGGAGTTGGCTGGAAACACCATATATTTT. Its translation is CASKGELAGNTIYF.

The genes are TRBV4-1 and TRBJ2-7; 8 bases line up with TRBD1. Germline loops: CDR1 MGHRA, CDR2 YSYEKL. The J segment lost 2 bases and the V segment lost 4 bases, leaving 7 bases of the junction unmatched. This CDR3 spans 15 amino acids. CDR3 DNA: TGCGCCAGCAGCCGTCAGACAGGGGCCGCCTACGAGCAGTACTTC. Its protein is CASSRQTGAAYEQYF.

The V gene is TRBV10-3, the J gene TRBJ2-5, with TRBD1 as a possible D gene (6 bases). The CDR3 extends over 15 amino acids. Per germline, CDR1 ENHRY and CDR2 SYGVKD. With 6 bases removed from V and 5 bases from J, the gap between germline ends came to 19 bases. CDR3 bases: TGTGCCATCAGGGGGGCCGGGACAAGGGGGGAGACCCAGTACTTC. It yields the protein CAIRGAGTRGETQYF.

The chain couples TRBV6-5 to TRBJ2-3, with 8 bases aligning to TRBD1. CDR3 length: 15 residues. The germline CDR1 and CDR2 sequences are MNHEY and SVGAGI. The V and J ends lost 2 bases and 4 bases, in that order; junction bases with no gene match: 5. CDR3 amino acids: CASSYQGAVADTQYF. CDR3 nucleotides: TGTGCCAGCAGTTACCAGGGGGCTGTCGCAGATACGCAGTATTTT.

The chain uses TRBV19 and TRBJ1-2, with no clear D. V was shortened by 3 bases and J by 3 bases, with 23 bases between the two germline ends. The CDR3 spans 18 residues. The germline V gene encodes CDR1 LNHDA and CDR2 SQIVND (reference sequence). The CDR3 loop is CASSILGTRSGKYYGYTF. CDR3 nucleotides: TGTGCCAGTAGTATTCTCGGTACAAGGAGTGGCAAATACTATGGCTACACCTTC.